This T cell receptor (beta chain) stems from a study of T cells in Graves' hyperthyroidism and ophthalmopathy. V was clipped by 0 bases and J by 4 bases, with 10 bases between them. Germline V gene lookup returns CDR1 SGDLS and CDR2 YYNGEE. The CDR3 spans 14 residues. This clonotype was seen at least ten times. Antigen unknown. General study findings and limits: A median about 6.5 months before onset, the model predicted ophthalmopathy. Blood shared most expanded thyroid clonotypes above 0.001.

TCR beta CDR3 region amplification was performed from RNA transcripts. TCR CDR3 underwent first-round RT-PCR with the HTBI primer set. TCRdb reprocessed the multiplex PCR reads via MiXCR and lists one record per CDR3 protein. The sample has approximately 690,000 distinct CDR3 sequences, around 13% seen once. This clonotype was obtained from a woman aged 50 to 60 with Graves' ophthalmopathy. The sample taken for sequencing was blood. The rearrangement uses TRBV9 and TRBJ2-5; no clear D gene. CDR3 DNA: TGTGCCAGCAGCGTAGAGTTAGTGGGAGAGACCCAGTACTTC. It codes for CASSVELVGETQYF. Full variable domain (remainder filled in from reference TRBV9 and TRBJ2-5): DSGVTQTPKHLITATGQRVTLRCSPRSGDLSVYWYQQSLDQGLQFLIQYYNGEERAKGNILERFSAQQFPDLHSELNLSSLELGDSALYFCASSVELVGETQYFGPGTRLLVL.